Listed here are 22 T cell receptor beta chains from one sample, sequenced in a study of early T cells in non-severe SARS-CoV-2 infection. Using its own MiXCR run on the 5' RACE reads, TCRdb lists one record per CDR3 protein. The table records about 62,000 distinct CDR3 sequences, 7.5% to 10% of them present only once. Sequenced input: whole blood. These TCRs come from an adult who was a healthcare worker with PCR-confirmed SARS-CoV-2 infection or an uninfected control (not recorded which).

Ten or more counts support this clonotype. The rearrangement uses TRBV7-9 and TRBJ2-1; D possibly matches TRBD1 or TRBD2 (5 bases each). CDR1 and CDR2 (germline): SEHNR, FQNEAQ (reference sequence). V was clipped by 9 bases and J by 4 bases, with 16 bases between them. CDR3 size: 14 residues. CDR3 region: CARSGPPSYNEQFF. CDR3 bases: TGTGCCAGATCGGGACCCCCATCTTACAATGAGCAGTTCTTC.

For this clonotype: This may be a read error: a much more frequent sequence differs by one nucleotide. The chain recombines TRBV11-3 with TRBJ2-1; D unclear. From germline, CDR1 is SGHNT and CDR2 YENEEA. The length of the CDR3 is 14 residues. In DNA form, the CDR3 reads TGTACCAGCAGCTCGGACCCAGCATACAATGAGCAGTTCTTC. Protein sequence: CTSSSDPAYNEQFF.

V usage is TRBV6-7 and J usage is TRBJ1-1; the D is unclear. TRBV6-7 is an open reading frame whose function is uncertain. Trimming cost V 7 bases and J 2 bases, with 23 bases left between them. The CDR3 sequence is 17 residues long. In DNA form, the CDR3 reads TGTGCCAGCAAGGGAGGGCCGAAAAAGGACCCAAACACTGAAGCTTTCTTT. Its protein is CASKGGPKKDPNTEAFF.

This rearrangement joins TRBV14 to TRBJ2-5, with 7 bases aligning to TRBD2. Germline CDR1 SGHDN, CDR2 FVKESK. The CDR3 runs 18 residues. V shed 4 bases, J shed 1 base, and the junction held 15 bases outside the gene matches. The CDR3 loop is CASSPQLVLRGIQETQYF. The CDR3 DNA reads TGTGCCAGCAGCCCCCAGTTAGTGTTGCGGGGGATCCAAGAGACCCAGTACTTC.

This clonotype has at least ten counts. The chain has TRBV6-5 and TRBJ2-1, with D tentatively TRBD2 (7 bases). This CDR3 is built from 13 residues. The germline V and J ends were trimmed by 6 bases and 8 bases, with 14 bases remaining between them. Germline loops: CDR1 MNHEY, CDR2 SVGAGI. The CDR3 DNA is TGTGCCAGCAGAACGGGGGGCCCGGATGAGCAGTTCTTC. The encoded protein is CASRTGGPDEQFF.

This clonotype was seen a few times. CDR3 nucleotide sequence: TGTGCCAGCAGACGAAACGTGGAGACCCAGTACTTC. Encoded protein: CASRRNVETQYF. The J gene is TRBJ2-5, the V gene TRBV12-3 or TRBV12-4; D gene unclear. CDR3 length: 12 residues. The V gene lost 6 bases and the J gene lost 5 bases, with 10 bases spanning the gap.

The table lists this clonotype with a few counts. The chain combines TRBV6-2 or TRBV6-3 with TRBJ1-1; no firm D call. Germline CDR1 MNHEY, CDR2 SVGEGT. The length of the CDR3 is 11 residues. The ends were cut back, 5 bases at V and 6 bases at J, with 7 bases in the middle. This CDR3 is CASSPVPEAFF. In nucleotides, the CDR3 is TGTGCCAGCAGTCCTGTTCCTGAAGCTTTCTTT.

A few counts support this clonotype. The chain links TRBV19 to TRBJ1-1; D is unclear. V lost 6 bases and J 3 bases, leaving 11 bases between the germline ends. Germline lookup yields CDR1 LNHDA and CDR2 SQIVND (reference sequence). The CDR3 has 13 residues. For the CDR3, the DNA is TGTGCCAGTAGCCCAACCGTGGACACTGAAGCTTTCTTT. Its protein product is CASSPTVDTEAFF.

The table lists this clonotype with many counts. The chain combines TRBV2 with TRBJ1-1; D is possibly TRBD1 (5 bases). The ends were cut back, 4 bases at V and 2 bases at J, with 11 bases in the middle. Germline V CDR1 and CDR2: SNHLY, FYNNEI. The CDR3 sequence is 14 residues long. The CDR3 coding sequence is TGTGCCAGCAGTGCGAGGACATTTAACACTGAAGCTTTCTTT. Translating gives CASSARTFNTEAFF.

This clonotype was counted between two and nine times. V is TRBV5-5 and J is TRBJ2-1; no clear D. The CDR3 consists of 12 residues. The germline CDR1 and CDR2 sequences are SGHKS and YYEKEE (reference sequence). V lost 2 bases, J lost 6 bases, and 6 bases lay in between. CDR3 bases: TGTGCCAGCAGCTTCCACCCCAATGAGCAGTTCTTC. It translates to CASSFHPNEQFF.

The rearrangement joins TRBV3-1 to TRBJ1-6, with D hard to call. This CDR3 is 13 amino acids long. V lost 1 base to trimming and J lost 7 bases, with 5 bases between them. Germline V gene lookup returns CDR1 LGHDT and CDR2 YNNKEL (reference sequence). CDR3 nucleotide sequence: TGTGCCAGCAGCCAAGGAAAGAATTCACCCCTCCACTTT. Its protein is CASSQGKNSPLHF.

V and J are TRBV6-1 and TRBJ2-7, with TRBD2 as a possible D gene (6 bases). Trimming left V 5 bases short and J 0 bases short, with 17 bases between. The length of the CDR3 is 16 residues. CDR1 is MNHNS, CDR2 SASEGT, per germline. The CDR3 bases are TGTGCCAGCAGTCTTTTCGGACGGGGGAGCTCCTACGAGCAGTACGTC. It codes for CASSLFGRGSSYEQYV.

This clonotype was found many times. This chain connects TRBV20-1 to TRBJ2-1; 7 bases fit TRBD1. The CDR3 has 16 amino acids. Germline CDR1 is DFQATT and CDR2 is SNEGSKA (reference sequence). After removal of 0 bases from V and 5 bases from J, the junction contained 10 bases not matched to a gene. Here the CDR3 DNA reads TGCAGTGCTAGAGACCCGACAGGGAGTAAACACAATGAGCAGTTCTTC. This translates into CSARDPTGSKHNEQFF.

This rearrangement joins TRBV7-6 to TRBJ2-2; TRBD1 matches at 8 bases. Germline loops: CDR1 SGHVS, CDR2 FNYEAQ. The length of the CDR3 is 16 residues. V trimming: 4 bases; J trimming: 0 bases; junction bases outside the gene matches: 4. The CDR3: CASSSTGAPNTGELFF. DNA for the CDR3: TGTGCCAGCAGCTCGACAGGGGCCCCGAACACCGGGGAGCTGTTTTTT.

The chain employs TRBV2 and TRBJ1-2, with 8 positions matching TRBD1. The CDR3 consists of 17 residues. Trimming at V came to 6 bases and at J to 0 bases, leaving 12 bases not matched to a gene. CDR1 and CDR2 from the germline V gene are SNHLY and FYNNEI. This CDR3 is CASRWDRTFSSNYGYTF. CDR3 DNA: TGTGCCAGCAGGTGGGACAGGACTTTCTCCTCTAACTATGGCTACACCTTC.

This clonotype has just a few counts. The chain couples TRBV20-1 to TRBJ1-1; 7 bases line up with TRBD1. Germline V gives CDR1 DFQATT, CDR2 SNEGSKA (reference sequence). V gave up 4 bases and J gave up 2 bases; unmatched junction bases: 7. The CDR3 runs to 14 residues. CDR3: CSATPGTVNTEAFF. The DNA for the CDR3 is TGCAGTGCTACCCCCGGGACAGTTAACACTGAAGCTTTCTTT.

This clonotype was observed a handful of times. The V call is TRBV12-5, the J call TRBJ2-3; D is ambiguous. Trimming stripped 3 bases from V and 4 bases from J, with 5 bases between. Germline CDR1 LGHNT, CDR2 FRNRAP. CDR3 length: 12 amino acids. CDR3 sequence: CASGFNSDTQYF. CDR3 sequence (DNA): TGTGCTAGTGGTTTCAACTCAGATACGCAGTATTTT. Filled out from reference TRBV12-5 and TRBJ2-3, the complete variable domain reads DARVTQTPRHKVTEMGQEVTMRCQPILGHNTVFWYRQTMMQGLELLAYFRNRAPLDDSGMPKDRFSAEMPDATLATLKIQPSEPRDSAVYFCASGFNSDTQYFGPGTRLTVL.

There are a few counts of this clonotype. The J gene is TRBJ2-5, the V gene TRBV7-3, with D possibly called TRBD1 or TRBD2 (5 bases each). V dropped 2 bases and J dropped 1 base, with 8 bases sitting between them. The CDR3 totals 14 residues. Germline V gene lookup returns CDR1 SGHTA and CDR2 FQGTGA. The CDR3 protein is CASSLFGGQETQYF. For the CDR3, the DNA is TGTGCCAGCAGCTTATTTGGGGGCCAAGAGACCCAGTACTTC.

This clonotype was seen a few times. The chain uses TRBV4-1 and TRBJ2-5; D is ambiguous. This CDR3 comprises 14 residues. Trimming took 3 bases from V and 9 from J, leaving 17 bases between them. CDR1 MGHRA and CDR2 YSYEKL come from the germline V gene. In DNA, the CDR3 is TGCGCCAGCAGCCAGGGCGCGGCAGCCGGTGCCCAGTACTTC. Translation gives CASSQGAAAGAQYF.

The table lists this clonotype with a few counts. DNA for the CDR3: TGTGCCAGCAGAGCACTAGAACTCCCCTTATACACAGATACGCAGTATTTT. It translates to CASRALELPLYTDTQYF. V and J are TRBV2 and TRBJ2-3, with TRBD2 as a possible D gene (5 bases). The germline gives CDR1 SNHLY, CDR2 FYNNEI. With 6 bases removed from V and 2 bases from J, the gap between germline ends came to 21 bases. This CDR3 has 17 residues.

In this sample, this clonotype turned up a few times. This chain uses TRBV7-3 with TRBJ2-3, with D possibly TRBD1 on 6 matching bases. CDR1 and CDR2 (germline): SGHTA, FQGTGA. This CDR3 is 19 amino acids long. Trimming pared 1 base from V and 0 bases from J, leaving 20 bases between. The CDR3 protein is CASSLSGRLGQGSTDTQYF. The CDR3 DNA sequence: TGTGCCAGCAGCTTAAGTGGACGTTTGGGGCAGGGGAGCACAGATACGCAGTATTTT.

V and J are TRBV5-4 and TRBJ2-3, with D perhaps matching TRBD1 or TRBD2 (7 bases each). Germline V gene lookup returns CDR1 SGHNT and CDR2 YYREEE (reference sequence). V was pared by 4 bases and J by 4 bases, with 16 bases between. CDR3 size: 15 residues. For the CDR3, the DNA is TGTGCCAGCAGCCAGGGGGGGTTGGGGCCAGATACGCAGTATTTT. Protein: CASSQGGLGPDTQYF.